These 11 T cell receptor beta chains share one sample of origin, sequenced in a study of Graves' ophthalmopathy and Graves' hyperthyroidism. Amplification of the TCR beta CDR3 regions used RNA transcripts (as template). Amplification began with first-round RT-PCR using HTBI primers, then second-round multiplex PCR was performed. From the multiplex PCR reads, TCRdb called clonotypes with MiXCR, one entry per CDR3 protein. The top ten clones hold approximately 7% of a sample with roughly 380,000 distinct CDR3 sequences, 15% of them seen once. The specimen was peripheral blood. Receptors were obtained from a woman under 30 with stable Graves' hyperthyroidism.

This clonotype was detected ten times or more. This chain links TRBV20-1 with TRBJ2-4; 8 nucleotides line up with TRBD1. This CDR3 is built from 13 residues. The germline CDR1 and CDR2 sequences are DFQATT and SNEGSKA (reference sequence). The V gene end was trimmed by 5 bases and the J gene end by 0 bases; junction bases not matched to a gene: 0. CDR3 residues: CSAGQGAKNIQYF. The CDR3 nucleotides are TGCAGTGCTGGACAGGGAGCCAAAAACATTCAGTACTTC.

This clonotype was seen ten or more times. The rearrangement joins TRBV6-1 to TRBJ1-1; D gene uncertain. Germline V gene sequence: CDR1 MNHNS, CDR2 SASEGT. This CDR3 has 12 residues. Between the trimmed V and J ends, which lost 8 bases and 6 bases, there was a span of 13 bases. This CDR3 reads CASVGGLSEAFF. CDR3 nucleotides: TGTGCCAGCGTCGGCGGGTTGTCTGAAGCTTTCTTT.

This clonotype has at least ten counts. The chain carries TRBV19 and TRBJ1-1; D ambiguous. V gave up 2 bases and J gave up 0 bases, with 10 bases separating them. Looked up from germline, CDR1 is LNHDA and CDR2 is SQIVND (reference sequence). This CDR3 comprises 15 residues. The CDR3: CASSISILMNTEAFF. Written as DNA, the CDR3 is TGTGCCAGTAGTATAAGTATCCTCATGAACACTGAAGCTTTCTTT.

This clonotype was seen only a few times. The J gene is TRBJ1-1, the V gene TRBV29-1; TRBD1 might be the D (5 bases). This CDR3 region has 14 residues. Germline CDR1 is SQVTM and CDR2 is ANQGSEA. The CDR3, as DNA: TGCAGTCTGCGGGCGACAGCGATGAACACTGAAGCTTTCTTT. Amino acids: CSLRATAMNTEAFF.

This clonotype was detected ten times or more. The chain is built from TRBV6-1 and TRBJ2-7; TRBD1 is a possible D gene (6 bases). V lost 7 bases to trimming and J lost 2 bases, with 15 bases between them. There are 14 residues in the CDR3. Germline-derived CDR1 and CDR2 are MNHNS and SASEGT. CDR3 amino acids: CASNYRTDTYEQYF. The CDR3 bases are TGTGCCAGCAACTACCGGACAGATACCTACGAGCAGTACTTC.

In this sample, this clonotype turned up many times. This chain joins TRBV11-2 and TRBJ2-4, with D maybe TRBD1 (5 bases). The CDR3 extends over 20 amino acids. The V gene lost 5 bases and the J gene lost 1 base, with 27 bases spanning the gap. CDR1 SGHAT and CDR2 FQNNGV come from the germline V gene. CDR3 sequence: CASSPDVGEDTERAKNIQYF. CDR3 in DNA: TGTGCCAGCAGCCCAGACGTAGGGGAAGATACAGAAAGGGCCAAAAACATTCAGTACTTC.

This clonotype was found many times. The rearrangement uses TRBV27 and TRBJ2-7; D gene ambiguous. Germline V CDR1 and CDR2: MNHEY, SMNVEV (reference sequence). Trimming removed 3 bases at V and 1 base at J, with 10 bases between. This CDR3 is 14 amino acids long. The CDR3 DNA is TGTGCCAGCAGTTTTAGTTCAGGTTCCTACGAGCAGTACTTC. Translation: CASSFSSGSYEQYF.

This clonotype was found a few times. The V call is TRBV19, the J call TRBJ1-2; the D gene is possibly TRBD1 (6 bases). V lost 5 bases and J lost 4, with 17 bases in between. CDR1 is LNHDA, CDR2 SQIVND, per germline (reference sequence). This CDR3 contains 15 residues. CDR3 residues: CASSPTGQQGYGYTF. CDR3 in DNA: TGTGCCAGTAGTCCAACAGGGCAACAGGGCTATGGCTACACCTTC.

A note on this clonotype: Possible read error: a much larger clone is one base away. The chain joins TRBV20-1 to TRBJ2-5; D gene uncertain. This CDR3 comprises 13 residues. CDR1 and CDR2 (germline): DFQATT, SNEGSKA (reference sequence). The DNA for the CDR3 is TGCGGTGCCCACCGGGCGCTCCAAGAGACCCAGTACTTC. It encodes CGAHRALQETQYF.

The table lists this clonotype with a few counts. The chain links TRBV4-1 to TRBJ2-6; no clear D. The CDR3 loop spans 15 amino acids. Trimming took off 0 bases at V and 2 bases at J, with 5 bases between the two ends. Germline CDR1 is MGHRA and CDR2 is YSYEKL. CDR3 sequence (DNA): TGCGCCAGCAGCCAAGATCTGACTGGGGCCAACGTCCTGACTTTC. Its protein is CASSQDLTGANVLTF.

This clonotype was detected many times. The chain carries TRBV29-1 and TRBJ2-7; D may correspond to TRBD1 or TRBD2 (7 bases each). The CDR3 contains 12 residues. Germline CDR1 and CDR2: SQVTM and ANQGSEA. The CDR3: CSGGDSSYEQYF. In nucleotides, the CDR3 is TGCAGTGGGGGGGACAGCTCCTACGAGCAGTACTTC.